Shown below are 3 T cell receptor beta chains from a single sample sequenced in a study of cytomegalovirus exposure and HLA in healthy donors. The PCR contained 60 Vbeta and 13 Jbeta primers. The table came from immunoSEQ multiplex PCR; TCRdb's copy has only in-frame clones and leaves some out. The repertoire holds 120,000 or so clones, roughly 80% seen once, with more than 1.5% in the top ten. The sequenced material came from PBMCs. Receptors originate from a man between 18 and 29 years old in good health and CMV-seronegative.

The chain uses TRBV11-2 and TRBJ1-1; D is undetermined. V lost 2 bases, J lost 6 bases, and 7 bases lay in between. The germline V gene encodes CDR1 SGHAT and CDR2 FQNNGV. The CDR3 is made up of 12 amino acids. The chain's CDR3 is CASSLLTPEAFF. In DNA form, the CDR3 reads TGTGCCAGCAGCTTACTGACACCTGAAGCTTTCTTT.

The chain couples TRBV6-1 to TRBJ2-7; D might be TRBD1 (7 bases). Germline V lookup: CDR1 MNHNS, CDR2 SASEGT. V gave up 4 bases and J gave up 3 bases, with 13 bases separating them. This CDR3 has 14 amino acids. The CDR3 loop is CASSVQGGNYEQYF. Here the CDR3 DNA reads TGTGCCAGCAGTGTTCAGGGGGGAAACTACGAGCAGTACTTC.

This clone was seen only once. The gene calls are TRBV7-9 and TRBJ1-4, with 8 bases identical to TRBD1. CDR3 length equals 14 residues. Germline CDR1 and CDR2: SEHNR and FQNEAQ (reference sequence). After removal of 5 bases from V and 6 bases from J, the junction contained 5 bases not matched to a gene. The CDR3 reads CASSPGTGHEKLFF. CDR3 nucleotide sequence: TGTGCCAGCAGCCCCGGGACAGGACATGAAAAACTGTTTTTT.